This T cell receptor beta chain was retrieved from a study of identical twins. Study-wide results and caveats: Twin-shared out-of-frame alpha sequences were enriched for low generation probability. These conclusions were based on statistical analysis (cross-sectional, not following the same donors). The authors noted that invariant MAIT and iNKT cells could partly confound zero-insertion analyses. Carriage of fewer insertions was seen in abundant cord blood beta clonotypes, whereas memory repertoires showed none.

V lost 8 bases and J lost 0, with 14 bases in between. Per germline, CDR1 SGHRS and CDR2 YFSETQ. This CDR3 contains 14 residues. The sample holds a few counts of this clonotype. Its cognate antigen is unknown. TCRdb processed the 5' RACE reads anew with MiXCR; each CDR3 protein has one entry. The sample consists of 1.5 million to 2 million distinct CDR3 sequences, 25% to 35% of them appearing once. The sample taken for sequencing was cord blood. This chain uses TRBV5-1 with TRBJ1-2; weak D call: TRBD1 (5 bases). This TCR came from a newborn girl in good health. The CDR3 region is CARAGDGPNYGYTF. The CDR3 DNA sequence: TGCGCCAGGGCCGGGGACGGGCCTAACTATGGCTACACCTTC.